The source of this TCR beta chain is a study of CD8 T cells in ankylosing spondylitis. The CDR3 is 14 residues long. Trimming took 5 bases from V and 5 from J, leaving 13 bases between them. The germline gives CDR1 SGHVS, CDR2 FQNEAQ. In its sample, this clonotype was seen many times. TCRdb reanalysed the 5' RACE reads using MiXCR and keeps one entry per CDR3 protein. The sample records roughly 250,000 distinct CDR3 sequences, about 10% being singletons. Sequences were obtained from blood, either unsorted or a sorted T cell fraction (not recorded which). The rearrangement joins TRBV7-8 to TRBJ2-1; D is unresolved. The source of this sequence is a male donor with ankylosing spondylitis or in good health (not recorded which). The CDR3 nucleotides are TGTGCCAGCAGCCCCGTGGGCGGAGACAATGAGCAGTTCTTC. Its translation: CASSPVGGDNEQFF.